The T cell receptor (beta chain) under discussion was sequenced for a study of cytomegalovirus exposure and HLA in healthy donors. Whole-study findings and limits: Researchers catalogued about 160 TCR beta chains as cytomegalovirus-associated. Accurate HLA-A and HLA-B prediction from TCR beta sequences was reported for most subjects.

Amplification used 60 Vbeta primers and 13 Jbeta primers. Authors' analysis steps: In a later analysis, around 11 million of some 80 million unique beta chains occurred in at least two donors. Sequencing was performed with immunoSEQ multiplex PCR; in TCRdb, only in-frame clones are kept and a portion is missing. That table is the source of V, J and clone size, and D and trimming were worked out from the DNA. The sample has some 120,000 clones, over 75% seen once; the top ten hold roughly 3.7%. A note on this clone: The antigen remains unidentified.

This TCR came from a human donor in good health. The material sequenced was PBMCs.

The CDR3 sequence: CASSHRTGGNTEAFF. The CDR3 DNA reads as TGTGCCAGCAGCCATCGAACAGGGGGAAACACTGAAGCTTTCTTT. The chain combines TRBV6-5 with TRBJ1-1; 8 positions agree with TRBD1. The CDR3 length is 15 residues. Germline V gene lookup returns CDR1 MNHEY and CDR2 SVGAGI. V shed 6 bases and J 2 bases; nucleotides not matched to a gene: 8.